A single sample gave rise to the 16 T cell receptor beta chains below, sequenced in a study of blood T cell repertoires in COVID-19. Generated by immunoSEQ multiplex PCR, the TCRdb table keeps only in-frame clones and is missing some. The sample records just over 650,000 clones, around 90% being singletons. Material: peripheral blood. These receptors were taken from a woman under 30 with acute or convalescent COVID-19.

The chain links TRBV6-5 to TRBJ1-4, with TRBD1 as a possible D gene (6 bases). The CDR3 is made up of 14 amino acids. CDR1 and CDR2 (germline): MNHEY, SVGAGI. Trimming took off 6 bases at V and 5 bases at J, with 13 bases between the two ends. For the CDR3, the DNA is TGTGCCAGCAGCAGAGACAGGAGGAATGAAAAACTGTTTTTT. Protein: CASSRDRRNEKLFF.

Comment on this clone: Other DNA sequences in this specimen translate into the identical CDR3. The chain employs TRBV5-1 and TRBJ1-1; weak D call: TRBD1 (5 bases). The germline V gene encodes CDR1 SGHRS and CDR2 YFSETQ. V lost 4 bases to trimming and J lost 2 bases, with 12 bases between them. This CDR3 has 14 residues. CDR3 loop: CASSPWGGNTEAFF. The CDR3 DNA sequence: TGCGCCAGCAGCCCGTGGGGGGGTAACACTGAAGCTTTCTTT.

The chain couples TRBV7-2 to TRBJ2-7; TRBD2 is a possible D gene (5 bases). This CDR3 has 14 residues. The V gene's germline CDR1 is SGHTA and CDR2 FQGNSA. The V end was cut by 4 bases, the J end by 3 bases, with 13 bases between. CDR3 region: CASSSWTAFYEQYF. The CDR3 bases are TGTGCCAGCAGCTCCTGGACTGCCTTCTACGAGCAGTACTTC.

This clone was counted a single time. The chain joins TRBV11-2 to TRBJ2-5; D might be TRBD2 (6 bases). The CDR3 is made up of 16 amino acids. The germline V and J ends were trimmed by 2 bases and 2 bases, with 15 bases remaining between them. Germline CDR1 SGHAT, CDR2 FQNNGV. As DNA, the CDR3 is TGTGCCAGCAGCTTAAATACGGCGGGACCGCAAGAGACCCAGTACTTC. Amino acid sequence: CASSLNTAGPQETQYF.

The chain couples TRBV6-1 to TRBJ2-3; possibly TRBD2 for D (5 bases). Trimming stripped 2 bases from V and 2 bases from J, with 29 bases between. This CDR3 spans 21 amino acids. Germline CDR1 is MNHNS and CDR2 is SASEGT. CDR3 loop: CASSEKVRERGIVTPTDTQYF. The CDR3 DNA sequence: TGTGCCAGCAGTGAAAAAGTAAGGGAACGGGGAATCGTGACACCCACAGATACGCAGTATTTT.

The gene calls are TRBV5-1 and TRBJ1-2; the D gene is possibly TRBD1 (6 bases). From germline, CDR1 is SGHRS and CDR2 YFSETQ. The CDR3 totals 15 residues. V dropped 0 bases and J dropped 1 base, with 10 bases sitting between them. CDR3 loop: CASSLGQGFNYGYTF. CDR3 in DNA: TGCGCCAGCAGCTTGGGCCAGGGGTTTAACTATGGCTACACCTTC.

The chain employs TRBV5-1 and TRBJ2-4; 8 positions match TRBD1. The ends lost 6 bases at V and 8 bases at J; junction bases unmatched: 16. The germline CDR1 and CDR2 sequences are SGHRS and YFSETQ. The CDR3 contains 16 residues. For the CDR3, the DNA is TGCGCCAGCACAACACTCGGACAGGGCCGGGGAGACATTCAGTACTTC. It encodes CASTTLGQGRGDIQYF.

This chain joins TRBV30 and TRBJ2-7, with 8 bases that match TRBD1. Looked up from germline, CDR1 is GTSNPN and CDR2 is SVGIG (reference sequence). The trim removed 1 base at V and 0 bases at J, leaving 8 bases unmatched. The CDR3 is 16 residues long. This CDR3 is CAWSDPRTGPSYEQYF. In DNA form, the CDR3 reads TGTGCCTGGAGTGACCCCCGGACAGGGCCCTCCTACGAGCAGTACTTC. The full variable domain, rest sourced from reference TRBV30 and TRBJ2-7, is SQTIHQWPATLVQPVGSPLSLECTVEGTSNPNLYWYRQAAGRGLQLLFYSVGIGQISSEVPQNLSASRPQDRQFILSSKKLLLSDSGFYLCAWSDPRTGPSYEQYFGPGTRLTVT.

This clone was picked up one time. The chain recombines TRBV27 with TRBJ1-2; maybe TRBD1 (5 bases). The germline V gene has CDR1 MNHEY and CDR2 SMNVEV (reference sequence). This CDR3 has 13 amino acids. V was cut by 9 bases and J by 4 bases, with 15 bases left in between. The CDR3: CASSLGQFYGYTF. The CDR3 nucleotides read TGTGCCAGTTCACTGGGGCAGTTCTATGGCTACACCTTC.

This chain links TRBV5-5 with TRBJ2-1; 10 bases fit TRBD2. The CDR3 contains 15 residues. V dropped 2 bases and J dropped 7; count of bases not matched to a gene: 6. Germline V lookup: CDR1 SGHKS, CDR2 YYEKEE (reference sequence). In DNA, the CDR3 is TGTGCCAGCAGCTTAGAGCGGGGGGGCTGGAATGAGCAGTTCTTC. The encoded protein is CASSLERGGWNEQFF.

This rearrangement joins TRBV13 to TRBJ2-7; TRBD1 matches 9 bases. This CDR3 is built from 15 residues. The germline CDR1 and CDR2 sequences are PRHDT and FYEKMQ (reference sequence). V shed 0 bases, J shed 6 bases, and the junction held 6 bases outside the gene matches. CDR3 DNA sequence: TGTGCCAGCAGCTTAGGACAGGGGGCTCCGGCCGAGCAGTACTTC. This translates into CASSLGQGAPAEQYF.

This rearrangement joins TRBV7-2 to TRBJ1-5; tentatively, D is TRBD1 (6 bases). The CDR3 covers 15 residues. Germline CDR1 is SGHTA and CDR2 is FQGNSA. The V end was cut by 5 bases, the J end by 6 bases, with 17 bases between. The chain's CDR3 is CASSLSGGASQPQHF. The CDR3 coding sequence is TGTGCCAGCAGCCTCTCCGGGGGGGCGAGTCAGCCCCAGCATTTT.

This clone has a count of ten or more. CDR3 in amino acids: CASTWEDTSSYEQYF. The DNA of the CDR3 is TGTGCCAGCACCTGGGAGGACACCAGCTCCTACGAGCAGTACTTC. The chain links TRBV21-1 to TRBJ2-7; the tabulated D call, TRBD2, remains unverified against the DNA. TRBV21-1 is designated a pseudogene. The length of the CDR3 is 15 residues.

V gene TRBV6-5 combines with J gene TRBJ1-1; D is unclear. Germline CDR1 is MNHEY and CDR2 is SVGAGI. The CDR3 is 13 amino acids. V lost 7 bases, J lost 3 bases, and 12 bases lay in between. CDR3 bases: TGTGCCAGCAACACAGCCCCTTACACTGAAGCTTTCTTT. Protein sequence: CASNTAPYTEAFF.

The V gene is TRBV24-1, the J gene TRBJ2-3; 10 bases fit TRBD2. The CDR3 is 14 residues long. CDR1 is KGHDR and CDR2 is SFDVKD in the germline V gene. Germline trimming cut 4 bases from V and 5 bases from J; bases unmatched to any gene: 2. The DNA for the CDR3 is TGTGCCACCAGTGACCTAGCGGGGGAAGATACGCAGTATTTT. It yields the protein CATSDLAGEDTQYF.

The rearrangement uses TRBV19 and TRBJ1-1, with D unclear. The germline V gene has CDR1 LNHDA and CDR2 SQIVND (reference sequence). The CDR3 covers 15 residues. V lost 1 base, J lost 6 bases, and 15 bases lay in between. CDR3: CASSIVDNTRAEAFF. In DNA, the CDR3 is TGTGCCAGTAGTATAGTTGACAACACGCGGGCTGAAGCTTTCTTT.